Presented here are 32 T cell receptor beta chains from one specimen sequenced in a study of blood T cell repertoires in COVID-19. The table came from immunoSEQ multiplex PCR; TCRdb's copy has only in-frame clones and leaves some out. Found here are about 190,000 clones, approximately 90% of them singletons; the top ten hold roughly 4%. The sequencing sample was made of peripheral blood. The source of these receptors is a young woman with acute or convalescent COVID-19.

The chain uses TRBV4-2 and TRBJ2-5, with 7 nucleotides matching TRBD1. V trimming: 3 bases; J trimming: 0 bases; junction bases outside the gene matches: 4. CDR1 is LGHNA and CDR2 is YNFKEQ in the germline V gene. CDR3 length: 15 residues. Written as DNA, the CDR3 is TGTGCCAGCAGCCATGTCGGGACAGACCAAGAGACCCAGTACTTC. Protein product: CASSHVGTDQETQYF.

The CDR3 DNA is TGTGCCAGCAGCGCACGACTAGCGTCGAACACCGGGGAGCTGTTTTTT. This sequence encodes CASSARLASNTGELFF. The chain combines TRBV4-2 with TRBJ2-2; 8 bases align to TRBD2. V shed 5 bases, J shed 0 bases, and the junction held 5 bases outside the gene matches. The CDR3 runs to 16 residues. Germline CDR1 and CDR2: LGHNA and YNFKEQ.

V is TRBV7-8 and J is TRBJ1-2; 8 bases match TRBD1. This CDR3 spans 15 amino acids. V was clipped by 4 bases and J by 4 bases; unmatched bases: 8. The germline V gene has CDR1 SGHVS and CDR2 FQNEAQ. In nucleotides, the CDR3 is TGTGCCAGCAGCTCGACAGGGGAAGGGGCCTATGGCTACACCTTC. It translates to CASSSTGEGAYGYTF.

The genes are TRBV5-1 and TRBJ2-3; D remains unclear. With 5 bases removed from V and 6 bases from J, the gap between germline ends came to 10 bases. Germline lookup yields CDR1 SGHRS and CDR2 YFSETQ. The CDR3 is 12 residues long. The CDR3 bases are TGCGCCAGCAGGGTCGACATCGATACGCAGTATTTT. Protein sequence: CASRVDIDTQYF.

This chain joins TRBV13 and TRBJ2-3; D might be TRBD1 (6 bases). The V end was cut by 5 bases, the J end by 9 bases, with 12 bases between. Germline lookup yields CDR1 PRHDT and CDR2 FYEKMQ (reference sequence). The CDR3 is made up of 12 amino acids. DNA for the CDR3: TGTGCCAGCAGCCCGGACAGACTAACGCAGTATTTT. It is translated as CASSPDRLTQYF.

The chain uses TRBV5-1 and TRBJ2-1; weak D call: TRBD2 (6 bases). CDR3 length: 14 residues. Trimming took 6 bases from V and 13 from J, leaving 23 bases between them. Per germline, CDR1 SGHRS and CDR2 YFSETQ. The CDR3 DNA follows: TGCGCCAGCACTATGGGGGGATACGACGGTACTCAGTTCTTC. Translation gives CASTMGGYDGTQFF. The whole variable domain, filled in from reference TRBV5-1 and TRBJ2-1, reads KAGVTQTPRYLIKTRGQQVTLSCSPISGHRSVSWYQQTPGQGLQFLFEYFSETQRNKGNFPGRFSGRQFSNSRSEMNVSTLELGDSALYLCASTMGGYDGTQFFGPGTRLTVL.

This rearrangement joins TRBV15 to TRBJ1-5, with no clear D. CDR3 length equals 14 residues. Trimming stripped 0 bases from V and 6 bases from J, with 9 bases between. CDR1 LNHNV and CDR2 YYDKDF come from the germline V gene (reference sequence). CDR3 region: CATSRDLGVQPQHF. In nucleotides, the CDR3 is TGTGCCACCAGCAGAGATTTAGGAGTTCAGCCCCAGCATTTT.

With respect to this clone: The sample contains more than one DNA sequence encoding this CDR3. The gene calls are TRBV3-1 (or the pseudogene TRBV3-2) and TRBJ2-2, with D perhaps matching TRBD2 (6 bases). Germline CDR1 LGHDT, CDR2 YNNKEL (reference sequence). The CDR3 consists of 14 residues. Trimming took off 3 bases at V and 1 base at J, with 6 bases between the two ends. The CDR3 sequence is CASSQRGNTGELFF. CDR3 nucleotide sequence: TGTGCCAGCAGCCAGCGGGGGAACACCGGGGAGCTGTTTTTT.

The chain carries TRBV7-8 and TRBJ1-2; 9 bases agree with TRBD1. The CDR3 is made up of 15 amino acids. Trimming cost V 5 bases and J 4 bases; bases outside gene matches: 8. Germline V gene sequence: CDR1 SGHVS, CDR2 FQNEAQ. CDR3 protein: CASSGGTGSIYGYTF. DNA for the CDR3: TGTGCCAGCAGCGGAGGGACAGGGTCGATCTATGGCTACACCTTC. The whole variable domain, filled in from reference TRBV7-8 and TRBJ1-2, reads GAGVSQSPRYKVAKRGQDVALRCDPISGHVSLFWYQQALGQGPEFLTYFQNEAQLDKSGLPSDRFFAERPEGSVSTLKIQRTQQEDSAVYLCASSGGTGSIYGYTFGSGTRLTVV.

The rearrangement links TRBV15 to TRBJ2-1, with TRBD1 as a possible D gene (6 bases). The germline V and J ends were trimmed by 6 bases and 2 bases, with 8 bases remaining between them. Per the germline V gene, CDR1 is LNHNV and CDR2 is YYDKDF (reference sequence). The CDR3 length is 13 residues. CDR3 sequence: CATRQGPYNEQFF. CDR3 nucleotides: TGTGCCACCAGACAGGGTCCCTACAATGAGCAGTTCTTC.

The V and J genes are TRBV19 and TRBJ1-1, with 7 bases identical to TRBD1. The germline gives CDR1 LNHDA, CDR2 SQIVND (reference sequence). The CDR3 is 13 amino acids. CDR3 loop: CPRTGLMNTEAFF. CDR3 DNA: TGTCCACGGACAGGCCTGATGAACACTGAAGCTTTCTTT.

The chain couples TRBV28 to TRBJ1-2, with D possibly being TRBD1 (5 bases). V was pared by 7 bases and J by 5 bases, with 23 bases between. The CDR3 loop spans 16 amino acids. CDR1 and CDR2 from the germline V gene are MDHEN and SYDVKM. The DNA for the CDR3 is TGTGCCAGCAAGGGATACGGGGGGTTGCCATTTTATGGCTACACCTTC. Translation: CASKGYGGLPFYGYTF.

This chain joins TRBV28 and TRBJ1-3; possible D gene TRBD1, 5 bases. Germline-derived CDR1 and CDR2 are MDHEN and SYDVKM. Trimming removed 2 bases from V and 9 bases from J, with 11 bases in between. This CDR3 has 13 residues. The CDR3, as DNA: TGTGCCAGCAGTTTAGGGGCAGGCGGCACCATATATTTT. It specifies CASSLGAGGTIYF.

V usage is TRBV3-1 (or the pseudogene TRBV3-2) and J usage is TRBJ2-5; the D gene is possibly TRBD2 (6 bases). CDR1 and CDR2 (germline): LGHDT, YNNKEL (reference sequence). Trimming took off 7 bases at V and 7 bases at J, with 7 bases between the two ends. The CDR3 consists of 10 residues. The CDR3 sequence: CASTGGTQYF. CDR3 coding DNA: TGTGCCAGCACCGGGGGGACCCAGTACTTC.

Only one count was recorded for this clone. The CDR3 spells CASRLGRASDTQYF. In DNA, the CDR3 is TGTGCCAGCAGACTGGGGAGGGCCTCAGATACGCAGTATTTT. The V call is TRBV25-1, the J call TRBJ2-3; 7 positions agree with TRBD2. CDR1 is MGHDK, CDR2 SYGVNS, per germline. The CDR3 has 14 amino acids. The J segment lost 4 bases and the V segment lost 6 bases, leaving 7 bases of the junction unmatched. Using reference TRBV25-1 and TRBJ2-3 for the parts outside the CDR3, the full variable domain is EADIYQTPRYLVIGTGKKITLECSQTMGHDKMYWYQQDPGMELHLIHYSYGVNSTEKGDLSSESTVSRIRTEHFPLTLESARPSHTSQYLCASRLGRASDTQYFGPGTRLTVL.

The V and J genes are TRBV2 and TRBJ2-3; TRBD2 aligns across 9 bases. CDR1 is SNHLY and CDR2 is FYNNEI in the germline V gene. This CDR3 has 15 residues. The V and J ends lost 5 bases and 5 bases, in that order; junction bases with no gene match: 8. The CDR3 nucleotides read TGTGCCAGCAGTCGTTGGCTAGCGGGACAAGATACGCAGTATTTT. This translates into CASSRWLAGQDTQYF. The full variable domain, with the rest looked up from reference TRBV2 and TRBJ2-3, is EPEVTQTPSHQVTQMGQEVILRCVPISNHLYFYWYRQILGQKVEFLVSFYNNEISEKSEIFDDQFSVERPDGSNFTLKIRSTKLEDSAMYFCASSRWLAGQDTQYFGPGTRLTVL.

The chain couples TRBV15 to TRBJ2-3, with D tentatively TRBD2 (6 bases). V shed 4 bases and J shed 1 base, with 15 bases lying between them. Germline V gives CDR1 LNHNV, CDR2 YYDKDF (reference sequence). CDR3 length equals 16 residues. This CDR3 is CATSKPGTVGTDTQYF. In DNA form, the CDR3 reads TGTGCCACCAGCAAACCCGGGACTGTTGGCACAGATACGCAGTATTTT.

The chain is built from TRBV11-2 and TRBJ2-3; D is ambiguous. The CDR3 has 15 amino acids. Germline CDR1 is SGHAT and CDR2 is FQNNGV. Trimming left V 3 bases short and J 2 bases short, with 12 bases between. CDR3 amino acids: CASSLQRISTDTQYF. CDR3 DNA: TGTGCCAGCAGCTTGCAGAGGATTTCCACAGATACGCAGTATTTT.

This clone showed up just once. This chain links TRBV6-5 with TRBJ1-1; TRBD1 matches 7 bases. The CDR3 loop spans 12 amino acids. Trimming removed 5 bases from V and 12 bases from J; junction bases left unmatched: 9. Looked up from germline, CDR1 is MNHEY and CDR2 is SVGAGI. In nucleotides, the CDR3 is TGTGCCAGCAGTAACAGGGGCGAGGACACTTTCTTT. This sequence encodes CASSNRGEDTFF.

This clone has a single count. Other DNA variants within this sample encode the same CDR3. The chain uses TRBV2 and TRBJ2-3; weak D call: TRBD2 (6 bases). The CDR3 totals 12 residues. Germline CDR1 and CDR2: SNHLY and FYNNEI. V lost 4 bases to trimming and J lost 6 bases, with 8 bases between them. The CDR3 protein is CASSGGRDTQYF. DNA of the CDR3: TGTGCCAGCAGTGGGGGGAGGGATACGCAGTATTTT.

This clone was picked up one time. The chain uses TRBV4-1 and TRBJ1-1, with no clear D. Germline V gene data show CDR1 as MGHRA and CDR2 as YSYEKL. The CDR3 extends over 13 amino acids. V lost 5 bases and J lost 2, with 9 bases in between. As DNA, the CDR3 is TGCGCCAGCAGCGCCGCGGTCAACACTGAAGCTTTCTTT. It encodes CASSAAVNTEAFF.

V is TRBV6-4 and J is TRBJ2-5; TRBD1 agrees at 10 bases. J lost 7 bases, V lost 11 bases, and 16 bases had no gene match. This CDR3 region has 15 residues. Germline CDR1 and CDR2: MRHNA and SNTAGT. CDR3 DNA sequence: TGTGCCCCCCAAGGGACAGGGGACGTCCGGGGGACCCAGTACTTC. It yields the protein CAPQGTGDVRGTQYF.

This clone was found a few times. The chain employs TRBV28 and TRBJ1-1, with unresolved D. The CDR3 length is 14 residues. Trimming took 2 bases from V and 4 from J, leaving 11 bases between them. From germline, CDR1 is MDHEN and CDR2 SYDVKM. CDR3 protein: CASSLSVRGTEAFF. As DNA, the CDR3 is TGTGCCAGCAGTTTAAGTGTCCGGGGCACTGAAGCTTTCTTT.

This chain connects TRBV3-1 (or the pseudogene TRBV3-2) to TRBJ2-7; tentative D call: TRBD2 (5 bases). Germline V gene sequence: CDR1 LGHDT, CDR2 YNNKEL (reference sequence). The CDR3 is made up of 13 amino acids. Trimming pared 3 bases from V and 0 bases from J, leaving 6 bases between. CDR3 nucleotide sequence: TGTGCCAGCAGCCACCGGGACTCCTACGAGCAGTACTTC. The encoded protein is CASSHRDSYEQYF.

The chain couples TRBV12-2 to TRBJ2-7; the table's D call TRBD2 went unverified against the DNA. TRBV12-2 is classified as a pseudogene. This CDR3 spans 16 amino acids. CDR3 residues: CASREIPGLAAYEQYF. The CDR3 DNA reads as TGTGCAAGTCGCGAGATACCGGGACTAGCGGCCTACGAGCAGTACTTC.

The chain is built from TRBV7-2 and TRBJ2-1; D not resolved. This CDR3 spans 15 amino acids. The ends were cut back, 2 bases at V and 0 bases at J, with 8 bases in the middle. In germline, CDR1 is SGHTA, CDR2 FQGNSA. CDR3 nucleotides: TGTGCCAGCAGCTTAATAACTGACTCCTACAATGAGCAGTTCTTC. Amino acid sequence: CASSLITDSYNEQFF.

A remark on this clone: An end of the junction does not agree with germline; a read error may underlie this. The rearrangement uses TRBV5-1 and TRBJ2-2; possible D gene TRBD1, 5 bases. The CDR3 consists of 15 residues. Germline V CDR1 and CDR2: SGHRS, YFSETQ. Written as DNA, the CDR3 is TGCGCCAGCAGCAAGACAGTCCCTATAACCGAGGAGCTGTTTTTT. This gives the protein CASSKTVPITEELFF.

This sequence joins TRBV19 and TRBJ2-2, with 12 bases matching TRBD2. This CDR3 has 18 residues. The V gene's germline CDR1 is LNHDA and CDR2 SQIVND (reference sequence). With V trimmed by 10 bases and J by 8 bases, 20 bases remained unmatched. CDR3: CATAGGLAGNQALGELFF. CDR3 DNA sequence: TGTGCCACCGCAGGGGGACTAGCGGGCAACCAGGCTTTGGGGGAGCTGTTTTTT. The full variable domain, completed using reference TRBV19 and TRBJ2-2, is DGGITQSPKYLFRKEGQNVTLSCEQNLNHDAMYWYRQDPGQGLRLIYYSQIVNDFQKGDIAEGYSVSREKKESFPLTVTSAQKNPTAFYLCATAGGLAGNQALGELFFGEGSRLTVL.

V and J are TRBV2 and TRBJ2-3; 8 nucleotides line up with TRBD1. The CDR3 has 12 residues. Unmatched junction bases numbered 5, after V lost 10 bases and J lost 5 bases. Germline CDR1 is SNHLY and CDR2 is FYNNEI. The CDR3 loop is CATGQGRDTQYF. CDR3 nucleotide sequence: TGTGCCACAGGACAGGGAAGAGATACGCAGTATTTT.

V is TRBV10-2 and J is TRBJ2-7, with 16 bases aligning to TRBD2. The germline V gene has CDR1 WSHSY and CDR2 SAAADI. The CDR3 length is 17 residues. V trimming: 4 bases; J trimming: 6 bases; junction bases outside the gene matches: 9. This CDR3 reads CASSGSGTSGRVGEQYF. CDR3 DNA: TGCGCCAGCAGTGGCTCCGGGACTAGCGGGAGGGTAGGCGAGCAGTACTTC.

The chain uses TRBV6-5 and TRBJ2-2; 8 bases are a match to TRBD2. Germline V lookup: CDR1 MNHEY, CDR2 SVGAGI. After removal of 7 bases from V and 3 bases from J, the junction contained 7 bases not matched to a gene. CDR3 length equals 15 residues. The CDR3 DNA is TGTGCCAGCACTACAAGCGGGAGCTACACCGGGGAGCTGTTTTTT. Translating it yields CASTTSGSYTGELFF.

This clone was observed once. V usage is TRBV27 and J usage is TRBJ2-7; TRBD1 agrees at 8 bases. Per the germline V gene, CDR1 is MNHEY and CDR2 is SMNVEV (reference sequence). V lost 5 bases and J lost 0; bases outside the gene matches: 3. There are 14 residues in the CDR3. The DNA for the CDR3 is TGTGCCAGCAGTAAACAGGGGGTCTCCTACGAGCAGTACTTC. Its protein product is CASSKQGVSYEQYF.